The subject of this entry is one T cell receptor (beta chain). Its antigen is not identified. The CDR3 has 16 amino acids. Germline V CDR1 and CDR2: SGHRS, YFSETQ. J was trimmed by 3 bases and V by 2 bases; bases with no gene match: 6. Amplification by 5'RACE using constant-segment primers produced TCR alpha and TCR beta cDNA libraries that carried sample barcodes and UMIs. TCRdb re-called the 5' RACE reads through MiXCR, storing one row per CDR3 protein. Of 15,000 or so distinct CDR3 sequences listed, 20% to 25% were seen once; the top ten hold about 55%. This sample is drawn from a study of T-cell memory formation after mild COVID-19. Study-wide results and caveats: Some clones that responded were present in memory (sampled pre-infection), which suggests cross-reactive memory joined. Proof of SARS-CoV-2 specificity was absent for the second-wave clones that crested on day 37.

The clonotype was recovered from a man younger than 35 who had mild COVID-19 (a few samples of this study predate the infection). Cell type and time point are not known. Specimen: PBMCs or a T cell subset sorted from them (not recorded which). V and J are TRBV5-1 and TRBJ2-1; the match to TRBD2 covers 9 bases. The CDR3 nucleotides are TGCGCCAGCAGCTTTCAGCGGGGGGACGTCTACAATGAGCAGTTCTTC. This gives the protein CASSFQRGDVYNEQFF. Filled out from reference TRBV5-1 and TRBJ2-1, the complete variable domain reads KAGVTQTPRYLIKTRGQQVTLSCSPISGHRSVSWYQQTPGQGLQFLFEYFSETQRNKGNFPGRFSGRQFSNSRSEMNVSTLELGDSALYLCASSFQRGDVYNEQFFGPGTRLTVL.